The 16 T cell receptor beta chains presented below share a single source sample, sequenced in a study of T cell responses to AZD1222 COVID-19 vaccine. The table came from immunoSEQ multiplex PCR; TCRdb's copy has only in-frame clones and leaves some out. The repertoire holds 100,000 or so clones, with more than 85% as singletons. This sample comprised peripheral blood, obtained on day 0 of AZD1222 vaccination. Receptor source: an adult in good health.

This chain connects TRBV18 to TRBJ2-3, with TRBD2 identical over 12 bases. V lost 4 bases, J lost 4 bases, and 6 bases stayed unmatched. Germline CDR1 KGHSH, CDR2 LQKENI. The CDR3 runs to 16 residues. Here the CDR3 DNA reads TGTGCCAGCTCACGCCGACTAGCGGGGGAGGCAGATACGCAGTATTTT. Translated: CASSRRLAGEADTQYF.

This rearrangement joins TRBV5-1 to TRBJ1-6; D not certain. Trimming took off 4 bases at V and 9 bases at J, with 8 bases between the two ends. Looked up from germline, CDR1 is SGHRS and CDR2 is YFSETQ. This CDR3 contains 12 residues. The CDR3: CASSEVGSPLHF. The CDR3 nucleotides are TGCGCCAGCAGCGAGGTGGGTTCACCCCTCCACTTT.

This chain connects TRBV28 to TRBJ2-3, with D maybe TRBD2 (5 bases). The CDR3 contains 15 residues. Between the trimmed V and J ends, which lost 2 bases and 3 bases, there was a span of 12 bases. The germline V gene has CDR1 MDHEN and CDR2 SYDVKM. For the CDR3, the DNA is TGTGCCAGCAGTTTAGGGGAGAGTGGAACAGATACGCAGTATTTT. It is translated as CASSLGESGTDTQYF.

This sequence joins TRBV6-5 and TRBJ1-1, with D unresolved. The length of the CDR3 is 13 residues. The germline V gene has CDR1 MNHEY and CDR2 SVGAGI. Deletions cut 6 bases from V and 5 bases from J, with 13 bases between. CDR3: CASSRDGKTEAFF. In DNA, the CDR3 is TGTGCCAGCAGCCGGGATGGGAAGACTGAAGCTTTCTTT.

The chain is built from TRBV6-6 and TRBJ1-2, with D perhaps matching TRBD1 (5 bases). CDR3 size: 13 residues. Trimming pared 6 bases from V and 2 bases from J, leaving 10 bases between. Germline V gives CDR1 MNHNY, CDR2 SVGAGI (reference sequence). The CDR3 DNA reads TGTGCCAGCAGAAAGGACACAAACTATGGCTACACCTTC. It codes for CASRKDTNYGYTF.

This chain uses TRBV4-1 with TRBJ2-1; 7 bases are a match to TRBD2. With V trimmed by 0 bases and J by 2 bases, 4 bases remained unmatched. Germline lookup yields CDR1 MGHRA and CDR2 YSYEKL. The CDR3 extends over 16 amino acids. The CDR3 coding sequence is TGCGCCAGCAGCCAAGAGGAGCGGGAAGCCTACAATGAGCAGTTCTTC. Protein sequence: CASSQEEREAYNEQFF.

The V call is TRBV10-3, the J call TRBJ2-7; a possible D gene is TRBD1 (6 bases). The germline CDR1 and CDR2 sequences are ENHRY and SYGVKD. This CDR3 is 13 amino acids long. V was cut by 8 bases and J by 3 bases, with 14 bases left in between. The CDR3 DNA sequence: TGTGCCATCGCCGGACAGTTCAGCTACGAGCAGTACTTC. Translated: CAIAGQFSYEQYF.

This sequence joins TRBV28 and TRBJ1-1, with TRBD1 as a possible D gene (6 bases). CDR3 length: 16 amino acids. Germline V lookup: CDR1 MDHEN, CDR2 SYDVKM. V lost 2 bases and J lost 1, with 14 bases in between. The CDR3 bases are TGTGCCAGCAGTTTAGGCGGACAGTTATCGAACACTGAAGCTTTCTTT. This translates into CASSLGGQLSNTEAFF. The full variable domain, rest sourced from reference TRBV28 and TRBJ1-1, is DVKVTQSSRYLVKRTGEKVFLECVQDMDHENMFWYRQDPGLGLRLIYFSYDVKMKEKGDIPEGYSVSREKKERFSLILESASTNQTSMYLCASSLGGQLSNTEAFFGQGTRLTVV.

The CDR3 nucleotides are TGTGCCAGCAGCAAGGGGGTGAACACTGAAGCTTTCTTT. It translates to CASSKGVNTEAFF. The chain joins TRBV5-6 to TRBJ1-1; a weak D match, TRBD1 (6 bases). Looked up from germline, CDR1 is SGHDT and CDR2 is YYEEEE. With 4 bases removed from V and 0 bases from J, the gap between germline ends came to 7 bases. This CDR3 comprises 13 residues.

In its sample, this clone was seen once. The chain couples TRBV28 to TRBJ1-4; perhaps TRBD1 as D (6 bases). Germline assignment: CDR1 MDHEN and CDR2 SYDVKM. Between the trimmed V and J ends, which lost 7 bases and 11 bases, there was a span of 14 bases. The CDR3 is 12 amino acids. The CDR3 sequence is CASTPGQRKLFF. The CDR3 DNA reads as TGTGCCAGCACCCCGGGACAACGGAAACTGTTTTTT. Full variable domain (outside the CDR3, taken from reference TRBV28 and TRBJ1-4): DVKVTQSSRYLVKRTGEKVFLECVQDMDHENMFWYRQDPGLGLRLIYFSYDVKMKEKGDIPEGYSVSREKKERFSLILESASTNQTSMYLCASTPGQRKLFFGSGTQLSVL.

The chain recombines TRBV6-5 with TRBJ1-4, with D maybe TRBD1 (5 bases). Trimming pared 5 bases from V and 8 bases from J, leaving 15 bases between. Germline CDR1 MNHEY, CDR2 SVGAGI. The CDR3 spans 14 residues. CDR3 amino acids: CASSRDFEVEKLFF. In DNA form, the CDR3 reads TGTGCCAGCAGTCGGGACTTCGAGGTCGAAAAACTGTTTTTT.

This chain links TRBV6-5 with TRBJ1-5; 8 nucleotides match TRBD1. This CDR3 comprises 15 residues. From germline, CDR1 is MNHEY and CDR2 SVGAGI. V lost 2 bases to trimming and J lost 2 bases; unmatched junction nucleotides: 2. The DNA of the CDR3 is TGTGCCAGCAGTTACGGACAGGGCGGCAATCAGCCCCAGCATTTT. It translates to CASSYGQGGNQPQHF.

The rearrangement joins TRBV3-1 (or the pseudogene TRBV3-2) to TRBJ1-5; 10 bases align to TRBD1. The V and J ends lost 11 bases and 3 bases, in that order; junction bases with no gene match: 28. The CDR3 length is 21 residues. CDR1 LGHDT and CDR2 YNNKEL come from the germline V gene (reference sequence). Written as DNA, the CDR3 is TGTGCCTCCGACTCCCGGGCTGTGGACAGGGGGACGGGTTTTATCAATCAGCCCCAGCATTTT. Translation gives CASDSRAVDRGTGFINQPQHF.

The rearrangement joins TRBV6-5 to TRBJ2-1, with D uncertain. Germline lookup yields CDR1 MNHEY and CDR2 SVGAGI. Trimming shortened V by 2 bases and J by 9 bases, and 11 bases separated the two germline ends. The CDR3 loop spans 13 amino acids. In DNA, the CDR3 is TGTGCCAGCAGTTACGATCGAGAGACTGAGCAGTTCTTC. As protein: CASSYDRETEQFF.

This clone showed up just a few times. The chain couples TRBV4-3 to TRBJ2-7; a possible D gene is TRBD2 (5 bases). With 0 bases removed from V and 6 bases from J, the gap between germline ends came to 18 bases. CDR3 length: 16 amino acids. CDR1 and CDR2 from the germline V gene are LGHNA and YSLEER. The chain's CDR3 is CASSQDAGGPFGEQYF. The DNA of the CDR3 is TGCGCCAGCAGCCAAGACGCAGGAGGACCTTTCGGCGAGCAGTACTTC.

The chain links TRBV19 to TRBJ2-5; TRBD2 matches 10 bases. The CDR3 has 13 residues. Per germline, CDR1 LNHDA and CDR2 SQIVND (reference sequence). V lost 7 bases to trimming and J lost 4 bases; unmatched junction nucleotides: 3. CDR3 DNA: TGTGCCAGTAAGGCTAGCGGGGGAGAGACCCAGTACTTC. Translation gives CASKASGGETQYF.